A single sample gave rise to the 22 T cell receptor beta chains below, sequenced in a study of blood T cell repertoires in COVID-19. Sequencing was performed with immunoSEQ multiplex PCR; in TCRdb, only in-frame clones are kept and a portion is missing. The sample has 90,000 to 100,000 clones, approximately 90% seen once; the top ten hold about 16%. The sequencing input was peripheral blood. These receptors were obtained from a woman aged 55-69 years with COVID-19, enrolled during active disease.

Notes on this clone: Its ends do not fully match the called genes, so a read error is possible. The V gene is TRBV2, the J gene TRBJ1-5; tentatively, D is TRBD1 (5 bases). The germline CDR1 and CDR2 sequences are SNHLY and FYNNEI. The CDR3 has 14 amino acids. Here the CDR3 reads CASTESGGVQPQHF. The CDR3 coding sequence is TGTGCCAGCACTGAATCTGGGGGGGTTCAGCCCCAGCATTTT.

CDR3 protein: CAWSVSGGGNTIYF. CDR3 sequence (DNA): TGTGCCTGGAGTGTCTCAGGCGGGGGAAACACCATATATTTT. The J gene is TRBJ1-3, the V gene TRBV30; no clear D. This CDR3 comprises 14 residues. The V gene lost 0 bases and the J gene lost 4 bases, with 10 bases spanning the gap. The V gene's germline CDR1 is GTSNPN and CDR2 SVGIG (reference sequence).

The chain has TRBV5-1 and TRBJ2-7; D may be TRBD2 (5 bases). The V end was cut by 4 bases, the J end by 9 bases, with 11 bases between. The CDR3 extends over 11 amino acids. In germline, CDR1 is SGHRS, CDR2 YFSETQ. The CDR3: CASSGSLGQYF. The CDR3 DNA sequence: TGCGCCAGCAGCGGGTCACTAGGGCAGTACTTC.

This clone appeared a single time. The chain carries TRBV18 and TRBJ2-7; 10 bases agree with TRBD1. Germline values: CDR1 KGHSH, CDR2 LQKENI. V shed 3 bases and J 4 bases; nucleotides not matched to a gene: 3. The CDR3 loop spans 14 amino acids. CDR3 residues: CASSPDRGKYEQYF. The DNA of the CDR3 is TGTGCCAGCTCACCGGACAGGGGGAAGTACGAGCAGTACTTC.

V gene TRBV4-2 combines with J gene TRBJ2-2, with D hard to call. Germline V gene data show CDR1 as LGHNA and CDR2 as YNFKEQ. Trimming pared 0 bases from V and 0 bases from J, leaving 11 bases between. CDR3 length equals 17 residues. The CDR3 loop reads CASSQDPGRTNTGELFF. CDR3 sequence (DNA): TGTGCCAGCAGCCAAGATCCCGGTCGAACGAACACCGGGGAGCTGTTTTTT.

This clone has a handful of counts. The V and J genes are TRBV28 and TRBJ2-7; maybe TRBD2 (6 bases). Trimming removed 4 bases from V and 7 bases from J, with 14 bases in between. This CDR3 is 13 amino acids long. Germline CDR1 and CDR2: MDHEN and SYDVKM. The DNA for the CDR3 is TGTGCCAGCAGTTCCCCAGCGGGCGGGGAGCAGTACTTC. This gives the protein CASSSPAGGEQYF.

This chain uses TRBV7-2 with TRBJ1-2, with 8 bases aligning to TRBD1. Trimming cost V 5 bases and J 8 bases; bases outside gene matches: 13. Germline CDR1 and CDR2: SGHTA and FQGNSA. This CDR3 is 15 amino acids long. CDR3 DNA: TGTGCCAGCAGCCCTACGGGCCCGGACAGGGAGGGCTACACCTTC. Translated: CASSPTGPDREGYTF.

The V call is TRBV27, the J call TRBJ2-5, with 7 positions matching TRBD2. The CDR3 has 11 amino acids. Per germline, CDR1 MNHEY and CDR2 SMNVEV (reference sequence). The V gene end was trimmed by 3 bases and the J gene end by 9 bases; junction bases not matched to a gene: 1. The CDR3: CASSLGGPQYF. The CDR3 DNA reads as TGTGCCAGCAGTTTGGGAGGGCCCCAGTACTTC.

This chain uses TRBV30 with TRBJ1-2; D is unresolved. The CDR3 contains 12 residues. CDR1 GTSNPN and CDR2 SVGIG come from the germline V gene (reference sequence). The ends were cut back, 1 base at V and 4 bases at J, with 7 bases in the middle. This chain's CDR3 is CAWSASFYGYTF. CDR3 coding DNA: TGTGCCTGGAGTGCCTCTTTCTATGGCTACACCTTC. The full variable domain, its missing parts supplied by reference TRBV30 and TRBJ1-2, is SQTIHQWPATLVQPVGSPLSLECTVEGTSNPNLYWYRQAAGRGLQLLFYSVGIGQISSEVPQNLSASRPQDRQFILSSKKLLLSDSGFYLCAWSASFYGYTFGSGTRLTVV.

The table lists this clone with a few counts. CDR3 coding DNA: TGTGCCAGCAGTTTATACCGGGACAGGGGGGAAAATGAAAAACTGTTTTTT. Its protein is CASSLYRDRGENEKLFF. The chain employs TRBV28 and TRBJ1-4; TRBD1 aligns across 11 bases. The CDR3 runs 17 residues. Per germline, CDR1 MDHEN and CDR2 SYDVKM. V shed 1 base, J shed 5 bases, and the junction held 6 bases outside the gene matches.

V gene TRBV4-1 combines with J gene TRBJ2-6; 8 positions match TRBD2. Unmatched junction bases numbered 10, after V lost 3 bases and J lost 3 bases. The length of the CDR3 is 18 residues. From germline, CDR1 is MGHRA and CDR2 YSYEKL. CDR3 loop: CASSHLPGGIVGANVLTF. The CDR3 DNA sequence: TGCGCCAGCAGCCACCTCCCGGGAGGGATAGTTGGGGCCAACGTCCTGACTTTC.

The chain recombines TRBV11-2 with TRBJ1-5, with 11 bases matching TRBD1. The CDR3 is 17 amino acids. J gave up 1 base and V 2 bases, and 4 bases lay outside the gene matches. Per the germline V gene, CDR1 is SGHAT and CDR2 is FQNNGV. The CDR3 sequence is CASSLRTGGYSNQPQHF. In nucleotides, the CDR3 is TGTGCCAGCAGCTTAAGGACAGGGGGCTACAGCAATCAGCCCCAGCATTTT.

The rearrangement uses TRBV30 and TRBJ1-2; 7 bases match TRBD1. J gave up 8 bases and V 0 bases, and 3 bases lay outside the gene matches. Per germline, CDR1 GTSNPN and CDR2 SVGIG (reference sequence). CDR3 length: 12 amino acids. The CDR3, as DNA: TGTGCCTGGAGTGTAGGGGGCGACGGCTACACCTTC. Protein product: CAWSVGGDGYTF.

The chain employs TRBV23-1 and TRBJ1-5; the D is unclear. TRBV23-1 is an ORF, and what it does is uncertain. V lost 4 bases to trimming and J lost 0 bases, with 7 bases between them. This CDR3 comprises 14 residues. The CDR3 coding sequence is TGCGCCAGCAGTCCGGCGGATAGCAATCAGCCCCAGCATTTT. Translating gives CASSPADSNQPQHF.

This chain uses TRBV6-2 or TRBV6-3 with TRBJ2-3, with TRBD2 identical over 10 bases. Germline values: CDR1 MNHEY, CDR2 SVGEGT. V lost 5 bases, J lost 2 bases, and 13 bases stayed unmatched. This CDR3 is built from 18 residues. CDR3 region: CASSLPTSGFLFTDTQYF. In DNA, the CDR3 is TGTGCCAGCAGTCTACCGACTAGCGGGTTCCTATTCACAGATACGCAGTATTTT.

This chain connects TRBV4-2 to TRBJ1-4; the D is unclear. The V and J ends lost 1 base and 1 base respectively, with 13 bases between them. CDR1 is LGHNA and CDR2 is YNFKEQ in the germline V gene. The CDR3 spans 17 residues. The CDR3 here is CASSQVVDLVTNEKLFF. The CDR3 nucleotides read TGTGCCAGCAGCCAAGTGGTAGATCTCGTAACTAATGAAAAACTGTTTTTT.

For the CDR3, the DNA is TGTGCCAGCAATTTCCGGGACAGGGGTGATTCACCCCTCCACTTT. Encoded protein: CASNFRDRGDSPLHF. The V and J genes are TRBV2 and TRBJ1-6, with 10 bases matching TRBD1. The V and J ends lost 7 bases and 8 bases, in that order; junction bases with no gene match: 8. Per germline, CDR1 SNHLY and CDR2 FYNNEI. The CDR3 covers 15 residues.

The V gene is TRBV18, the J gene TRBJ1-2; no clear D gene. Germline V gives CDR1 KGHSH, CDR2 LQKENI. The CDR3 length is 12 residues. V gave up 2 bases and J gave up 4 bases, with 5 bases separating them. The CDR3, as DNA: TGTGCCAGCTCACCAGAGAGCTATGGCTACACCTTC. Protein sequence: CASSPESYGYTF.

The chain employs TRBV4-1 and TRBJ1-3; weak D call: TRBD1 (5 bases). The CDR3 is made up of 17 amino acids. V gave up 0 bases and J gave up 2 bases, with 14 bases separating them. Per germline, CDR1 MGHRA and CDR2 YSYEKL. The CDR3 is CASSQEAGGVTGNTIYF. The CDR3, as DNA: TGCGCCAGCAGCCAAGAGGCGGGGGGAGTTACTGGAAACACCATATATTTT.

J is TRBJ1-1 and V is TRBV5-1, with 7 nucleotides matching TRBD1. V shed 3 bases, J shed 4 bases, and the junction held 6 bases outside the gene matches. The germline CDR1 and CDR2 sequences are SGHRS and YFSETQ. This CDR3 region has 14 residues. CDR3 loop: CASSSRQGGTEAFF. The CDR3 bases are TGCGCCAGCAGCTCAAGACAGGGAGGCACTGAAGCTTTCTTT.

This rearrangement joins TRBV3-1 (or the pseudogene TRBV3-2) to TRBJ2-5; perhaps TRBD2 as D (5 bases). V lost 6 bases to trimming and J lost 4 bases, with 12 bases between them. The CDR3 totals 13 residues. Germline-derived CDR1 and CDR2 are LGHDT and YNNKEL (reference sequence). CDR3 in amino acids: CASSFASGETQYF. The CDR3 DNA reads as TGTGCCAGCAGTTTCGCCAGCGGAGAGACCCAGTACTTC.

This chain connects TRBV9 to TRBJ1-2; D possibly corresponds to TRBD1 (6 bases). The germline CDR1 and CDR2 sequences are SGDLS and YYNGEE. Between the trimmed V and J ends, which lost 5 bases and 8 bases, there was a span of 16 bases. The CDR3 has 13 residues. CDR3 loop: CASRATGSRGYTF. Written as DNA, the CDR3 is TGTGCCAGCAGGGCTACAGGGTCGAGGGGCTACACCTTC.